Included here is one TCR beta chain sequence, with context. Its antigen is unidentified. These data are taken from a study of PD-1 blockade in classical Hodgkin lymphoma. Study outcomes and limitations: Repertoires differed for reasons still undefined, possibly disease activity or prior therapy. Newly diagnosed patients reportedly trailed healthy donors in baseline TCR diversity.

Time point meaning: newly diagnosed, previously untreated cHL patient sample. CD8+ T cell isolation from thawed PBMCs was performed by magnetic negative selection. Newly diagnosed classical Hodgkin lymphoma PBMCs, still untreated, provided the comparison samples. V shed 0 bases and J shed 4 bases, with 10 bases lying between them. Per the germline V gene, CDR1 is ENHRY and CDR2 is SYGVKD. The length of the CDR3 is 15 residues. Produced via immunoSEQ multiplex PCR; TCRdb's table is partial and in-frame only. The sample lists roughly 21,000 clones, approximately 90% occurring once. The chain links TRBV10-3 to TRBJ1-3; the D is unclear. Sequenced material: CD8+ T cells from blood. The TCR originated in a human donor with classical Hodgkin lymphoma. The CDR3 nucleotides are TGTGCCATCAGTGAGTCTGAGGATTGGGGAAACACCATATATTTT. Protein product: CAISESEDWGNTIYF.